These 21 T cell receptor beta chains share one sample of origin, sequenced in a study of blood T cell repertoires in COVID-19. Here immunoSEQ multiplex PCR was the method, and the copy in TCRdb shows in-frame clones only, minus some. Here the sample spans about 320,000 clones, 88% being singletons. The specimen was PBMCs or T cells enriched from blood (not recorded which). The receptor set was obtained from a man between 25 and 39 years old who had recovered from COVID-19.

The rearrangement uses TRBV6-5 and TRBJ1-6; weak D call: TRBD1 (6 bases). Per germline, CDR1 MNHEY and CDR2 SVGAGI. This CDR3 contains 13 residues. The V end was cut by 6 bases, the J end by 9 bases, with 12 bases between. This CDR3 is CASRQGSGSPLHF. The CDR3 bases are TGTGCCAGCAGACAGGGATCGGGTTCACCCCTCCACTTT.

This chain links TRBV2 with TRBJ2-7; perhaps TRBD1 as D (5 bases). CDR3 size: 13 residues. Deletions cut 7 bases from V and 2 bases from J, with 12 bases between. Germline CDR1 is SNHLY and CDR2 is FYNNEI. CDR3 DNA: TGTGCCAGCACCACAAGACAGACCTACGAGCAGTACTTC. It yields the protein CASTTRQTYEQYF.

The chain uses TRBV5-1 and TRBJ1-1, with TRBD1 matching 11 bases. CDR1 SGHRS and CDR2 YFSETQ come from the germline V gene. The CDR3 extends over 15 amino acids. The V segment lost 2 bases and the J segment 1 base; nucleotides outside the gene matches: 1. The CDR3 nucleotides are TGCGCCAGCAGCTTTGGGACAGGGGGGAACACTGAAGCTTTCTTT. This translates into CASSFGTGGNTEAFF.

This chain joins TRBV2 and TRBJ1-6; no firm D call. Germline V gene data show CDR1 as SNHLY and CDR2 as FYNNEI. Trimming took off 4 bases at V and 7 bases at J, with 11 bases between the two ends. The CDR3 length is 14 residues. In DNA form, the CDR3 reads TGTGCCAGCAGTGCGACGGGGAGGAATTCACCCCTCCACTTT. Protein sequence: CASSATGRNSPLHF.

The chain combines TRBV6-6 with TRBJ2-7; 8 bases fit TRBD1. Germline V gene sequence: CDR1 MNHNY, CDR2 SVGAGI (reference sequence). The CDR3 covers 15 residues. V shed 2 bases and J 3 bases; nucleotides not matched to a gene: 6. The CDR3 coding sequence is TGTGCCAGCAGTTACCGACAGGGGCTGATCTACGAGCAGTACTTC. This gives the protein CASSYRQGLIYEQYF.

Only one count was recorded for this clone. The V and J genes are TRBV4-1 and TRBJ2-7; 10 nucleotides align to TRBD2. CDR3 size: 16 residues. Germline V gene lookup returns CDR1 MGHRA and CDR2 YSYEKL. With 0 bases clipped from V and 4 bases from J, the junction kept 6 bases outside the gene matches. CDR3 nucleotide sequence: TGCGCCAGCAGCCAAGAGCGTAGTAGCGGGGGGTACGAGCAGTACTTC. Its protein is CASSQERSSGGYEQYF.

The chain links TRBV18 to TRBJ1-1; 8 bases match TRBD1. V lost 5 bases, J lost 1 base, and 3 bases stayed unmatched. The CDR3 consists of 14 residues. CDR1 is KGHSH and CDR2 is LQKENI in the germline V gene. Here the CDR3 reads CASSKGTGNTEAFF. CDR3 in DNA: TGTGCCAGCTCAAAAGGGACAGGGAACACTGAAGCTTTCTTT.

This CDR3 is CASRPGQGYPSYNEQFF. CDR3 nucleotide sequence: TGTGCCAGCAGACCGGGACAGGGGTATCCATCCTACAATGAGCAGTTCTTC. This rearrangement joins TRBV28 to TRBJ2-1; TRBD1 matches at 10 bases. Trimming cost V 6 bases and J 1 base; bases outside gene matches: 9. The CDR3 contains 17 residues. Germline assignment: CDR1 MDHEN and CDR2 SYDVKM.

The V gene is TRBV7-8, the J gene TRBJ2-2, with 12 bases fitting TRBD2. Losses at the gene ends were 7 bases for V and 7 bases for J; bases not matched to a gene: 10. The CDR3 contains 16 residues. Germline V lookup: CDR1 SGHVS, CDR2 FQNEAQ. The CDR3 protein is CASTKTSGGRVGELFF. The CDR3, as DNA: TGTGCCAGCACCAAGACTAGCGGGGGTCGGGTCGGGGAGCTGTTTTTT.

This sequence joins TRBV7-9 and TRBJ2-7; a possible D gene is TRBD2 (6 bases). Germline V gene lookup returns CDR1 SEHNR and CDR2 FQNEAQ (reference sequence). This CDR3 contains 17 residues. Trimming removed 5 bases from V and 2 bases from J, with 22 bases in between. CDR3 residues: CASSPPRGFRVPYEQYF. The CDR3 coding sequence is TGTGCCAGCAGCCCTCCCCGGGGGTTCAGGGTACCCTACGAGCAGTACTTC.

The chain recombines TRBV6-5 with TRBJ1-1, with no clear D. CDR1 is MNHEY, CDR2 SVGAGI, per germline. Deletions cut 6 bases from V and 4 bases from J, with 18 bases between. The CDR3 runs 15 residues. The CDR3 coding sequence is TGTGCCAGCAGCACCCCGGCGGGCCGTGTCACTGAAGCTTTCTTT. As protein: CASSTPAGRVTEAFF.

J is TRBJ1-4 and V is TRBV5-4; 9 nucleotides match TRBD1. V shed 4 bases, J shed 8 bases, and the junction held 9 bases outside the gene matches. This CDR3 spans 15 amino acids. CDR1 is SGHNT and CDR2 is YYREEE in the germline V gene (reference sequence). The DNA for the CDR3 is TGTGCCAGCAGCGAATCCGGGACAGGGAAGGAAAAACTGTTTTTT. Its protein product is CASSESGTGKEKLFF.

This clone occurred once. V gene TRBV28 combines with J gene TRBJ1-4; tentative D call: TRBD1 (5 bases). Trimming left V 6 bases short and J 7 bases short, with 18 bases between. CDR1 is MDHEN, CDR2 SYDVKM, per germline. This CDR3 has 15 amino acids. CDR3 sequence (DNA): TGTGCCAGCAGCCGACTTTGGGGGGGTCCTGAAAAACTGTTTTTT. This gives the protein CASSRLWGGPEKLFF.

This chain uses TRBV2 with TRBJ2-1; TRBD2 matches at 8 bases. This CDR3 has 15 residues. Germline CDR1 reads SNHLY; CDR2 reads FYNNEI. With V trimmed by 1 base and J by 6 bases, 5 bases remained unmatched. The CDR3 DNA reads TGTGCCAGCAGTGAAGGGGCGGGGGGTTTCAATGAGCAGTTCTTC. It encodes CASSEGAGGFNEQFF.

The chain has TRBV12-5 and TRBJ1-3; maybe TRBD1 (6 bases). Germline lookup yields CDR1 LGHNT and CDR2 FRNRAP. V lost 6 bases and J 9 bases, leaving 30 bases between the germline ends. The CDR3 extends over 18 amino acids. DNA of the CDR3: TGTGCTAGTGGGCCCTCCCCGTCAGGGACACCCTTACCAGTCACCATATATTTT. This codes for CASGPSPSGTPLPVTIYF.

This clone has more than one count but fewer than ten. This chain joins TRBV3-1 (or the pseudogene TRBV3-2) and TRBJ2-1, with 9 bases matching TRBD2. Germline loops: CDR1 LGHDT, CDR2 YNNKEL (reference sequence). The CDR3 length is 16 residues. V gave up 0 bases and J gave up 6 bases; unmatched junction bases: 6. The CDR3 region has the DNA TGTGCCAGCAGCCAAGATAACCTAGCGGGGACCAATGAGCAGTTCTTC. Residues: CASSQDNLAGTNEQFF.

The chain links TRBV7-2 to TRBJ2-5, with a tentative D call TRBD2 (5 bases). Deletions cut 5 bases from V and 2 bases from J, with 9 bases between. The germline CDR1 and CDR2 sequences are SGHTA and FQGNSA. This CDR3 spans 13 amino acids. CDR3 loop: CASSRGIQETQYF. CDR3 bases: TGTGCCAGCAGCCGAGGGATTCAAGAGACCCAGTACTTC.

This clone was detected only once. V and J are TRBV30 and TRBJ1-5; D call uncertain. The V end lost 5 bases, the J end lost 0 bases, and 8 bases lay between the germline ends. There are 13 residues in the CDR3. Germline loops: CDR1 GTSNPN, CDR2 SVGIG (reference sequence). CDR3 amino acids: CAWGRGSNQPQHF. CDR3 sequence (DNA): TGTGCCTGGGGACGGGGTAGCAATCAGCCCCAGCATTTT.

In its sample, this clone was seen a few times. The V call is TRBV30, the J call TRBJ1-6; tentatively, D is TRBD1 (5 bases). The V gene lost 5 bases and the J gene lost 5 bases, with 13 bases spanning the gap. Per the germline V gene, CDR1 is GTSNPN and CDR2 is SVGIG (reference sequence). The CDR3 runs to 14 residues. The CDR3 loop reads CAWGPGTNNSPLHF. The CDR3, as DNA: TGTGCCTGGGGCCCCGGGACTAATAATTCACCCCTCCACTTT.

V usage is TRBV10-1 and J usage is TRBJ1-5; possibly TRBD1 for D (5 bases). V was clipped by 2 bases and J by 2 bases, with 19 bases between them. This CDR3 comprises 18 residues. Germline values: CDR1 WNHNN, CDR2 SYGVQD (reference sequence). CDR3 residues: CASSETRDRSGGNQPQHF. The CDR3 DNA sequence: TGCGCCAGCAGTGAGACCAGGGATAGATCGGGAGGCAATCAGCCCCAGCATTTT.

As DNA, the CDR3 is TGTGCCAGCAGCCAAGGTACAGGGGGATACATTCAGTACTTC. Its translation: CASSQGTGGYIQYF. V usage is TRBV3-1 (or the pseudogene TRBV3-2) and J usage is TRBJ2-4, with 8 bases lining up with TRBD1. The CDR3 has 14 amino acids. After removal of 1 base from V and 8 bases from J, the junction contained 4 bases not matched to a gene. Looked up from germline, CDR1 is LGHDT and CDR2 is YNNKEL (reference sequence).